This T cell receptor beta chain is drawn from a study of T cells after yellow fever vaccination. A process of 5'RACE template switching, which added a universal primer site and UMIs, was used to make TCR cDNA. TCRdb reprocessed the 5' RACE reads via MiXCR and lists one record per CDR3 protein. The sample lists some 260,000 distinct CDR3 sequences, over 4.5% seen once, with around 3.5% in the top ten. General study results and limits: Reappearance after the booster was observed for most primary-vaccination clones (96% CD4, about 90% CD8). The secondary T-cell response peaked on day 5, not day 15, but was weaker.

The CDR3 contains 13 residues. CDR1 is SEHNR and CDR2 is FQNEAQ in the germline V gene (reference sequence). Trimming stripped 5 bases from V and 3 bases from J, with 10 bases between. With respect to this clonotype: Its specificity is unknown.

The sequence derives from a man aged 18 to 30 who received the YFV17D yellow fever vaccine. The J gene is TRBJ1-1, the V gene TRBV7-9, with D hard to call. This specimen was CD4+ T cells sorted from PBMCs, taken on the day of the yellow fever booster vaccination. The CDR3 nucleotides read TGTGCCAGCAGCCCGGGAGTTCACACTGAAGCTTTCTTT. This codes for CASSPGVHTEAFF.